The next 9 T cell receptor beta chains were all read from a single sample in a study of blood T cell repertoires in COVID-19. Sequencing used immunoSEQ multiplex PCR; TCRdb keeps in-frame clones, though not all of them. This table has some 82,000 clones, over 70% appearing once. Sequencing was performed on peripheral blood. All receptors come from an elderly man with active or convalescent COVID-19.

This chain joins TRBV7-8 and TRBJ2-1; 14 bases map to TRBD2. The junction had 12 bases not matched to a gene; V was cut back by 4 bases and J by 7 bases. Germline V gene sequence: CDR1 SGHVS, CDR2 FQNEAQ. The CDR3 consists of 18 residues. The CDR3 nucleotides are TGTGCCAGCAGCTCCCCGAACCGACTAGCGGGAGGGCGAAATGAGCAGTTCTTC. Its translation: CASSSPNRLAGGRNEQFF.

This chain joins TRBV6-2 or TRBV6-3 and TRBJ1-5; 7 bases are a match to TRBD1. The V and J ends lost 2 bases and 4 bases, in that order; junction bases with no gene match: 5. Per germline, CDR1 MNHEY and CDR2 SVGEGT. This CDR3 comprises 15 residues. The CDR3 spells CASSYDRVGNQPQHF. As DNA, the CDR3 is TGTGCCAGCAGTTACGACAGGGTGGGTAATCAGCCCCAGCATTTT.

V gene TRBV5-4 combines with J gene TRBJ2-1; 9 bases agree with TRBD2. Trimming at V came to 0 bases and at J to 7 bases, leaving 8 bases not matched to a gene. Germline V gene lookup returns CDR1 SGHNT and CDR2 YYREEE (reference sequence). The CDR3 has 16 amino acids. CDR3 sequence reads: CASSLDLAGLWNEQFF. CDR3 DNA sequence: TGTGCCAGCAGCTTGGACCTAGCGGGATTATGGAATGAGCAGTTCTTC.

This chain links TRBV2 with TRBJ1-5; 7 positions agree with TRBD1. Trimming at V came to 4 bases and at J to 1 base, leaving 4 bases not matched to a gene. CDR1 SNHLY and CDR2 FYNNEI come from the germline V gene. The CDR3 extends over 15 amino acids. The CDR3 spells CASSAGGKSNQPQHF. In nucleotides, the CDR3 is TGTGCCAGCAGTGCAGGGGGAAAAAGCAATCAGCCCCAGCATTTT.

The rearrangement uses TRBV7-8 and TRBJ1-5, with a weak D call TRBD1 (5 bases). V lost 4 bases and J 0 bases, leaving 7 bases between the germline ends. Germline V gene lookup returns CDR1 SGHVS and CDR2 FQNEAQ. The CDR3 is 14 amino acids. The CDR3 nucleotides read TGTGCCAGCAGCTACAGGAGTAGCAATCAGCCCCAGCATTTT. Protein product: CASSYRSSNQPQHF. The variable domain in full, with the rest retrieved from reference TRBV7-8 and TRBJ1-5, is GAGVSQSPRYKVAKRGQDVALRCDPISGHVSLFWYQQALGQGPEFLTYFQNEAQLDKSGLPSDRFFAERPEGSVSTLKIQRTQQEDSAVYLCASSYRSSNQPQHFGDGTRLSIL.

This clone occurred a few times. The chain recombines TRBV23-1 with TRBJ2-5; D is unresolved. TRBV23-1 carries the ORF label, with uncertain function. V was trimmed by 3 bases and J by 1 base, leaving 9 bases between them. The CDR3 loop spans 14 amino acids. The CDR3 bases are TGCGCCAGCAGTCATGTTCGGAGCCAAGAGACCCAGTACTTC. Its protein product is CASSHVRSQETQYF.

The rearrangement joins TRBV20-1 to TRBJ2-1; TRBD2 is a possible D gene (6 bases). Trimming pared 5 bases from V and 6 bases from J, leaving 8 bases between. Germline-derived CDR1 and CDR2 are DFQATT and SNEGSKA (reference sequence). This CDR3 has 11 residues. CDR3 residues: CSAYGGNEQFF. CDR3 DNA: TGCAGTGCTTACGGGGGCAATGAGCAGTTCTTC.

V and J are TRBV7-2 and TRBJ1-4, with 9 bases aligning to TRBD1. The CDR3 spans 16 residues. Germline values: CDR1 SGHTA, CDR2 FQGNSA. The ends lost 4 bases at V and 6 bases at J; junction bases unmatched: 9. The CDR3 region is CASSSDVGTGHEKLFF. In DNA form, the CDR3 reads TGTGCCAGCAGCTCAGACGTCGGGACAGGGCATGAAAAACTGTTTTTT.

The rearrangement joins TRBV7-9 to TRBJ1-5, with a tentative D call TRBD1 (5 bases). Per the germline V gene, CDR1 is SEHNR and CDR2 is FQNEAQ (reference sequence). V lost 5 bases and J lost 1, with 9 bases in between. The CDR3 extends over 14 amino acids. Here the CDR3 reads CASSTGGSNQPQHF. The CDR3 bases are TGTGCCAGCAGCACAGGTGGAAGCAATCAGCCCCAGCATTTT.